Given below is one TCR beta chain in context. This record comes from a study of blood T cell repertoires in COVID-19. Germline V gene lookup returns CDR1 SGDLS and CDR2 YYNGEE. The CDR3 is 15 amino acids. V was trimmed by 2 bases and J by 8 bases, leaving 14 bases between them. Data came from immunoSEQ multiplex PCR; TCRdb stores just in-frame clones and leaves some out. In the table there are roughly 140,000 clones, around 80% of which are singletons. The chain recombines TRBV9 with TRBJ1-6; maybe TRBD1 (5 bases). Sequencing was done on a sample of peripheral blood. The clonotype comes from a man between 65 and 80 years old who had recovered from COVID-19. The CDR3 bases are TGTGCCAGCAGCGTGACGGGAGGGGCTTATTCACCCCTCCACTTT. This encodes CASSVTGGAYSPLHF. Together with reference TRBV9 and TRBJ1-6, the CDR3 gives the full variable domain: DSGVTQTPKHLITATGQRVTLRCSPRSGDLSVYWYQQSLDQGLQFLIQYYNGEERAKGNILERFSAQQFPDLHSELNLSSLELGDSALYFCASSVTGGAYSPLHFGNGTRLTVT.